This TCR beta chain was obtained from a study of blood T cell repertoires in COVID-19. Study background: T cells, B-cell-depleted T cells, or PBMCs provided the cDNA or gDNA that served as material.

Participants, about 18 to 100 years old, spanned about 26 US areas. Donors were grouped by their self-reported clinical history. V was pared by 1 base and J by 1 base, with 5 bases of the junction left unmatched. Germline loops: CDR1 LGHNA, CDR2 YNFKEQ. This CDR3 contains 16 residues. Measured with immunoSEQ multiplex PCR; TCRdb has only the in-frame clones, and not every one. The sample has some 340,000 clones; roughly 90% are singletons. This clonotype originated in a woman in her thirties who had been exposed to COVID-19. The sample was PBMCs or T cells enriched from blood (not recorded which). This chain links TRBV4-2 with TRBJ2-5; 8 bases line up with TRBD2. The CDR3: CASSQVGGGFQETQYF. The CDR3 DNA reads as TGTGCCAGCAGCCAAGTAGGCGGGGGGTTCCAAGAGACCCAGTACTTC.